The 29 T cell receptor beta chains below were found in one sample sequenced in a study of blood T cell repertoires in COVID-19. Profiled with immunoSEQ multiplex PCR; TCRdb holds only in-frame clones, not every one. In the table there are roughly 160,000 clones, about 84% of which are singletons. The sequencing sample was made of PBMCs or T cells enriched from blood (not recorded which). The receptors here all came from a woman aged 40 to 50 with acute COVID-19.

The chain recombines TRBV5-1 with TRBJ1-1; D is perhaps TRBD1 (5 bases). Germline CDR1 and CDR2: SGHRS and YFSETQ. The CDR3 totals 16 residues. The V gene lost 0 bases and the J gene lost 4 bases, with 16 bases spanning the gap. The CDR3 spells CASSLEAGRAGTEAFF. DNA for the CDR3: TGCGCCAGCAGCTTGGAGGCGGGGCGTGCGGGCACTGAAGCTTTCTTT. Complete variable domain (other parts from reference TRBV5-1 and TRBJ1-1): KAGVTQTPRYLIKTRGQQVTLSCSPISGHRSVSWYQQTPGQGLQFLFEYFSETQRNKGNFPGRFSGRQFSNSRSEMNVSTLELGDSALYLCASSLEAGRAGTEAFFGQGTRLTVV.

This clone was detected only once. V gene TRBV6-5 combines with J gene TRBJ2-3; 7 bases are shared with TRBD2. The V and J ends lost 6 bases and 2 bases, in that order; junction bases with no gene match: 8. Germline CDR1 and CDR2: MNHEY and SVGAGI. This CDR3 has 15 residues. CDR3 loop: CASRGRETYTDTQYF. CDR3 DNA: TGTGCCAGCAGGGGGCGGGAGACCTACACAGATACGCAGTATTTT.

This rearrangement joins TRBV7-2 to TRBJ2-2; D uncertain. Germline CDR1 SGHTA, CDR2 FQGNSA. V shed 1 base and J shed 6 bases, with 12 bases lying between them. The CDR3 covers 15 residues. CDR3 sequence: CASSLVPYGAGELFF. The CDR3 DNA follows: TGTGCCAGCAGCTTAGTACCGTATGGAGCCGGGGAGCTGTTTTTT.

V and J are TRBV18 and TRBJ2-2; 8 nucleotides match TRBD2. Germline V CDR1 and CDR2: KGHSH, LQKENI. V lost 4 bases to trimming and J lost 5 bases; unmatched junction nucleotides: 3. The CDR3 is 14 amino acids. CDR3 in DNA: TGTGCCAGCTCACTAGCGGGATATACCGGGGAGCTGTTTTTT. Amino acid sequence: CASSLAGYTGELFF.

This clone was found a few times. The V call is TRBV21-1, the J call TRBJ2-7; the table names TRBD2, a call not compared with the DNA. TRBV21-1 is a documented pseudogene. The CDR3 contains 15 residues. This chain's CDR3 is CASSHCGTSIYEQYV. Here the CDR3 DNA reads TGTGCCAGCAGTCATTGCGGGACTAGTATTTACGAGCAGTACGTC.

CDR3 protein: CASSLVGLGAVGEKLFF. The CDR3 region has the DNA TGTGCCAGCAGCTTAGTAGGTTTAGGGGCAGTGGGTGAAAAACTGTTTTTT. The chain combines TRBV7-2 with TRBJ1-4; TRBD1 might be the D (5 bases). V was pared by 1 base and J by 7 bases, with 19 bases between. Looked up from germline, CDR1 is SGHTA and CDR2 is FQGNSA. This CDR3 region has 17 residues.

Comments on this clone: The sample holds other DNA sequences that translate to the same CDR3. This chain links TRBV20-1 with TRBJ2-1; D may be TRBD2 (6 bases). The V end lost 2 bases, the J end lost 7 bases, and 6 bases lay between the germline ends. From germline, CDR1 is DFQATT and CDR2 SNEGSKA (reference sequence). The CDR3 is 11 residues long. The CDR3 region has the DNA TGCAGTGCTAGACGGGGGAATGAGCAGTTCTTC. Protein sequence: CSARRGNEQFF.

This chain links TRBV6-5 with TRBJ1-4; no definite D call. The CDR3 consists of 14 residues. V was shortened by 10 bases and J by 2 bases, with 14 bases between the two germline ends. Germline-derived CDR1 and CDR2 are MNHEY and SVGAGI. CDR3 sequence (DNA): TGTGCCATCCAGCGGGGTGTGACTAATGAAAAACTGTTTTTT. Translated: CAIQRGVTNEKLFF.

This CDR3 reads CASRRTGSSGNTIYF. DNA for the CDR3: TGTGCCAGCAGGCGGACAGGCTCCTCTGGAAACACCATATATTTT. The chain uses TRBV7-8 and TRBJ1-3; 7 positions agree with TRBD1. There are 15 residues in the CDR3. CDR1 and CDR2 (germline): SGHVS, FQNEAQ. Losses at the gene ends were 6 bases for V and 0 bases for J; bases not matched to a gene: 5. Based on the CDR3 plus reference TRBV7-8 and TRBJ1-3, the full variable domain is GAGVSQSPRYKVAKRGQDVALRCDPISGHVSLFWYQQALGQGPEFLTYFQNEAQLDKSGLPSDRFFAERPEGSVSTLKIQRTQQEDSAVYLCASRRTGSSGNTIYFGEGSWLTVV.

The chain has TRBV2 and TRBJ1-4, with D maybe TRBD1 (5 bases). CDR3 length: 15 residues. The V gene's germline CDR1 is SNHLY and CDR2 FYNNEI. V was pared by 11 bases and J by 0 bases, with 16 bases between. CDR3 bases: TGTGCCGACTCCCCAGGGTACGCAACTAATGAAAAACTGTTTTTT. The encoded protein is CADSPGYATNEKLFF.

This clone has just one count. The rearrangement uses TRBV25-1 and TRBJ2-3; TRBD2 agrees at 7 bases. Germline CDR1 and CDR2: MGHDK and SYGVNS. Trimming cost V 6 bases and J 4 bases; bases outside gene matches: 4. The CDR3 contains 13 residues. The CDR3 nucleotides are TGTGCCAGCAGGGGGGGGATCGCAGATACGCAGTATTTT. Translation gives CASRGGIADTQYF.

This rearrangement joins TRBV10-1 to TRBJ2-3, with TRBD2 identical over 7 bases. Trimming at V came to 6 bases and at J to 4 bases, leaving 7 bases not matched to a gene. Germline CDR1 is WNHNN and CDR2 is SYGVQD (reference sequence). There are 14 residues in the CDR3. The chain's CDR3 is CASSLAGAPDTQYF. The CDR3 nucleotides read TGCGCCAGCAGCCTGGCGGGAGCCCCAGATACGCAGTATTTT.

The chain combines TRBV7-9 with TRBJ1-1, with 7 positions matching TRBD1. There are 13 residues in the CDR3. The J segment lost 3 bases and the V segment lost 5 bases, leaving 3 bases of the junction unmatched. CDR1 and CDR2 (germline): SEHNR, FQNEAQ (reference sequence). The CDR3 reads CASSRTGHTEAFF. The CDR3 nucleotides are TGTGCCAGCAGCCGGACAGGCCACACTGAAGCTTTCTTT.

This chain links TRBV5-5 with TRBJ2-5; D gene ambiguous. Trimming took 4 bases from V and 7 from J, leaving 5 bases between them. Looked up from germline, CDR1 is SGHKS and CDR2 is YYEKEE (reference sequence). The CDR3 contains 10 residues. CDR3 loop: CASSPGTQYF. The DNA of the CDR3 is TGTGCCAGCAGCCCGGGGACCCAGTACTTC. The full variable domain, rest sourced from reference TRBV5-5 and TRBJ2-5, is DAGVTQSPTHLIKTRGQQVTLRCSPISGHKSVSWYQQVLGQGPQFIFQYYEKEERGRGNFPDRFSARQFPNYSSELNVNALLLGDSALYLCASSPGTQYFGPGTRLLVL.

The V gene is TRBV7-8, the J gene TRBJ2-3; TRBD2 aligns across 7 bases. The CDR3 has 17 amino acids. The J segment lost 2 bases and the V segment lost 5 bases, leaving 13 bases of the junction unmatched. Germline V gene sequence: CDR1 SGHVS, CDR2 FQNEAQ. The CDR3 region is CASSPIEAGVSTDTQYF. DNA of the CDR3: TGTGCCAGCAGCCCGATTGAGGCGGGAGTATCCACAGATACGCAGTATTTT.

The chain links TRBV4-1 to TRBJ2-1, with 8 nucleotides matching TRBD2. This CDR3 is 14 amino acids long. The V gene's germline CDR1 is MGHRA and CDR2 YSYEKL. The junction had 4 bases not matched to a gene; V was cut back by 0 bases and J by 9 bases. The CDR3 loop reads CASSQEVGRVEQFF. The CDR3 DNA sequence: TGCGCCAGCAGCCAAGAGGTCGGGAGGGTTGAGCAGTTCTTC.

This clone has just a few counts. This chain connects TRBV9 to TRBJ2-3; TRBD2 is a possible D gene (6 bases). This CDR3 spans 15 amino acids. Germline-derived CDR1 and CDR2 are SGDLS and YYNGEE. Trimming cost V 2 bases and J 1 base, with 11 bases left between them. For the CDR3, the DNA is TGTGCCAGCAGCGTTGGGACTCCCGGCACAGATACGCAGTATTTT. It codes for CASSVGTPGTDTQYF. The entire variable domain, with the rest obtained from reference TRBV9 and TRBJ2-3, is as follows: DSGVTQTPKHLITATGQRVTLRCSPRSGDLSVYWYQQSLDQGLQFLIQYYNGEERAKGNILERFSAQQFPDLHSELNLSSLELGDSALYFCASSVGTPGTDTQYFGPGTRLTVL.

The V gene is TRBV7-2, the J gene TRBJ1-2, with D perhaps TRBD1 (5 bases). V was clipped by 0 bases and J by 8 bases, with 16 bases between them. Looked up from germline, CDR1 is SGHTA and CDR2 is FQGNSA. This CDR3 has 15 residues. DNA of the CDR3: TGTGCCAGCAGCTTAGCGAGGCCCCAGGGATGGGGCTACACCTTC. Protein product: CASSLARPQGWGYTF.

The J gene is TRBJ2-4, the V gene TRBV4-2; 9 nucleotides line up with TRBD1. V trimming: 2 bases; J trimming: 4 bases; junction bases outside the gene matches: 6. Germline-derived CDR1 and CDR2 are LGHNA and YNFKEQ. This CDR3 is built from 16 residues. CDR3 nucleotide sequence: TGTGCCAGCAGCCAACGGGACAGGGAGGTAAAAAACATTCAGTACTTC. Its protein product is CASSQRDREVKNIQYF.

This chain uses TRBV30 with TRBJ2-5, with a tentative D call TRBD2 (5 bases). The V gene lost 2 bases and the J gene lost 4 bases, with 14 bases spanning the gap. CDR3 length equals 14 residues. The V gene's germline CDR1 is GTSNPN and CDR2 SVGIG (reference sequence). CDR3 sequence reads: CAWSPLRVGETQYF. The DNA for the CDR3 is TGTGCCTGGAGTCCCTTGCGGGTAGGAGAGACCCAGTACTTC.

The CDR3 DNA follows: TGTGCCAGCAGCTTAGAGGAGCTAGCGGTGGGCGCCGGGGAGCTGTTTTTT. As protein: CASSLEELAVGAGELFF. The chain links TRBV11-3 to TRBJ2-2, with 7 bases fitting TRBD2. Trimming at V came to 0 bases and at J to 6 bases, leaving 10 bases not matched to a gene. The CDR3 spans 17 residues. Germline V CDR1 and CDR2: SGHNT, YENEEA.

The V and J genes are TRBV29-1 and TRBJ1-1, with TRBD1 matching 7 bases. The V gene's germline CDR1 is SQVTM and CDR2 ANQGSEA. This CDR3 has 15 residues. The V gene end was trimmed by 4 bases and the J gene end by 5 bases; junction bases not matched to a gene: 13. The CDR3 nucleotides are TGCAGCGTTGGTATTCCGAGGGGGCGTCAGACTGAAGCTTTCTTT. Amino acids: CSVGIPRGRQTEAFF.

V usage is TRBV18 and J usage is TRBJ1-1; D might be TRBD1 (6 bases). Trimming cost V 3 bases and J 3 bases, with 8 bases left between them. Germline V CDR1 and CDR2: KGHSH, LQKENI. The CDR3 contains 13 residues. The CDR3 DNA is TGTGCCAGCTCACCGAACAGGGACACTGAAGCTTTCTTT. Translated: CASSPNRDTEAFF.

This clone was observed once. This sequence joins TRBV10-3 and TRBJ2-7; TRBD1 matches at 10 bases. Germline CDR1 reads ENHRY; CDR2 reads SYGVKD. J was trimmed by 3 bases and V by 3 bases; bases with no gene match: 5. The CDR3 runs to 15 residues. In DNA form, the CDR3 reads TGTGCCATCAGTGACCCGGGACAGGGGTACTACGAGCAGTACTTC. It specifies CAISDPGQGYYEQYF.

The CDR3 coding sequence is TGTGCCACCAGTGAACTAACCGGGACAGGGAATGGCTACACCTTC. Translated: CATSELTGTGNGYTF. This chain joins TRBV24-1 and TRBJ1-2, with 9 positions matching TRBD1. This CDR3 is 15 amino acids long. Per the germline V gene, CDR1 is KGHDR and CDR2 is SFDVKD. V lost 4 bases, J lost 6 bases, and 8 bases stayed unmatched.

The rearrangement uses TRBV18 and TRBJ2-1; 9 nucleotides align to TRBD2. Germline-derived CDR1 and CDR2 are KGHSH and LQKENI. CDR3 size: 18 residues. Trimming cost V 1 base and J 6 bases; bases outside gene matches: 13. CDR3 residues: CASSPRPLAAGGINEQFF. The CDR3 nucleotides are TGTGCCAGCTCACCACGACCACTAGCTGCGGGAGGGATCAATGAGCAGTTCTTC.

The gene calls are TRBV19 and TRBJ1-3; D uncertain. Deletions cut 10 bases from V and 0 bases from J, with 4 bases between. Looked up from germline, CDR1 is LNHDA and CDR2 is SQIVND (reference sequence). The CDR3 is 11 residues long. CDR3 in DNA: TGTGCCACCCACTCTGGAAACACCATATATTTT. It yields the protein CATHSGNTIYF.

The chain combines TRBV5-4 with TRBJ2-6; the match to TRBD1 covers 10 bases. CDR1 is SGHNT, CDR2 YYREEE, per germline (reference sequence). With 3 bases clipped from V and 3 bases from J, the junction kept 3 bases outside the gene matches. CDR3 size: 16 residues. This CDR3 is CASSWDRGYGANVLTF. The CDR3 region has the DNA TGTGCCAGCAGCTGGGACAGGGGCTATGGGGCCAACGTCCTGACTTTC. The whole variable domain, filled in from reference TRBV5-4 and TRBJ2-6, reads ETGVTQSPTHLIKTRGQQVTLRCSSQSGHNTVSWYQQALGQGPQFIFQYYREEENGRGNFPPRFSGLQFPNYSSELNVNALELDDSALYLCASSWDRGYGANVLTFGAGSRLTVL.

The gene calls are TRBV7-9 and TRBJ2-3, with 7 bases that match TRBD1. The CDR3 is 15 amino acids. V was clipped by 5 bases and J by 0 bases; unmatched bases: 5. CDR1 and CDR2 (germline): SEHNR, FQNEAQ (reference sequence). CDR3 sequence (DNA): TGTGCCAGCAGCCCCGGGGACAGTAGCACAGATACGCAGTATTTT. This sequence encodes CASSPGDSSTDTQYF. The full variable domain, in which reference TRBV7-9 and TRBJ2-3 provide the parts outside the CDR3, is DTGVSQNPRHKITKRGQNVTFRCDPISEHNRLYWYRQTLGQGPEFLTYFQNEAQLEKSRLLSDRFSAERPKGSFSTLEIQRTEQGDSAMYLCASSPGDSSTDTQYFGPGTRLTVL.